The 30 T cell receptor beta chains presented below share a single source sample, sequenced in a study of T cells in Graves' hyperthyroidism and ophthalmopathy. RNA transcripts gave rise to amplified TCR beta CDR3 regions. An initial round of RT-PCR targeting the TCR CDR3 relied on the HTBI primer set. TCRdb recomputed calls from the multiplex PCR reads with MiXCR, one row per CDR3 protein. The data contain about 350,000 distinct CDR3 sequences, around 13% of them singletons. The sequenced sample was blood. All receptors come from a woman aged 30 to 39 with Graves' hyperthyroidism.

This clonotype was seen a few times. The rearrangement joins TRBV27 to TRBJ2-6; D gene ambiguous. Germline V CDR1 and CDR2: MNHEY, SMNVEV (reference sequence). There are 15 residues in the CDR3. Trimming removed 5 bases at V and 0 bases at J, with 8 bases between. CDR3: CASSHSRSGANVLTF. The CDR3 DNA reads TGTGCCAGCAGTCACAGTCGCTCTGGGGCCAACGTCCTGACTTTC.

This clonotype has at least ten counts. The V gene is TRBV5-8, the J gene TRBJ1-6; D gene uncertain. Trimming stripped 3 bases from V and 14 bases from J, with 9 bases between. The CDR3 contains 11 residues. Per the germline V gene, CDR1 is SGHTS and CDR2 is YDEGEE. CDR3 protein: CASSSPSTLHF. CDR3 bases: TGTGCCAGCAGCTCCCCCAGCACCCTCCACTTT.

The V gene is TRBV29-1, the J gene TRBJ2-7, with a tentative D call TRBD2 (7 bases). V gave up 7 bases and J gave up 3 bases, with 22 bases separating them. CDR1 and CDR2 (germline): SQVTM, ANQGSEA. This CDR3 region has 15 residues. CDR3 region: CSADRGGLDNYEQYF. CDR3 DNA: TGCAGCGCCGATAGGGGGGGACTCGATAACTACGAGCAGTACTTC.

The rearrangement joins TRBV29-1 to TRBJ2-7; D gene unclear. The CDR3 has 13 residues. V lost 4 bases and J lost 3, with 13 bases in between. From germline, CDR1 is SQVTM and CDR2 ANQGSEA. For the CDR3, the DNA is TGCAGCGTTGTCGGTGGCACAAACTACGAGCAGTACTTC. This codes for CSVVGGTNYEQYF.

This clonotype showed up many times. This chain links TRBV12-3 or TRBV12-4 with TRBJ1-2; perhaps TRBD1 as D (5 bases). Trimming removed 7 bases from V and 4 bases from J, with 22 bases in between. The CDR3 consists of 16 residues. CDR3 loop: CASIPGPQRSSYGYTF. The CDR3 region has the DNA TGTGCCAGCATACCGGGGCCCCAACGCTCCTCCTATGGCTACACCTTC.

Regarding this clonotype: A read error is possible here, since a much larger clone lies one base away. This chain uses TRBV20-1 with TRBJ2-1; D is unresolved. The CDR3 is 12 amino acids. CDR1 is DFQATT and CDR2 is SNEGSKA in the germline V gene (reference sequence). In DNA form, the CDR3 reads TGCAGTGCTAGAGATCTCGGCAATGAGCAGCTCTTC. It translates to CSARDLGNEQLF.

In this sample, this clonotype turned up many times. The V call is TRBV28, the J call TRBJ1-5; D may be TRBD1 (5 bases). Trimming stripped 5 bases from V and 2 bases from J, with 16 bases between. CDR1 and CDR2 from the germline V gene are MDHEN and SYDVKM. The CDR3 has 16 residues. The CDR3 coding sequence is TGTGCCAGCAGTACCCCGGGGCGCGGGCGCAATCAGCCCCAGCATTTT. Translation: CASSTPGRGRNQPQHF. Filled out from reference TRBV28 and TRBJ1-5, the complete variable domain reads DVKVTQSSRYLVKRTGEKVFLECVQDMDHENMFWYRQDPGLGLRLIYFSYDVKMKEKGDIPEGYSVSREKKERFSLILESASTNQTSMYLCASSTPGRGRNQPQHFGDGTRLSIL.

Notes on this clonotype: One base away lies a much larger clone, so this may be a sequencing read error. This sequence joins TRBV28 and TRBJ2-5; 9 bases match TRBD2. This CDR3 comprises 17 residues. The germline V gene has CDR1 MDHEN and CDR2 SYDVKM. V gave up 7 bases and J gave up 5 bases; unmatched junction bases: 17. This CDR3 reads CASNQPCSGSGGETQYF. CDR3 nucleotides: TGTGCCAGCAATCAACCCTGTAGCGGGAGTGGAGGGGAGACCCAGTACTTC.

This clonotype was counted many times. The CDR3 DNA reads as TGTGCCAGCGTCCCATACATTGAAGCTTTCTTT. This sequence encodes CASVPYIEAFF. The chain uses TRBV2 and TRBJ1-1; unclear D gene. The CDR3 is 11 residues long. Germline lookup yields CDR1 SNHLY and CDR2 FYNNEI. V lost 8 bases, J lost 7 bases, and 11 bases lay in between.

This clonotype was recorded at least ten times. The rearrangement joins TRBV2 to TRBJ2-3, with a tentative D call TRBD1 (5 bases). The V gene's germline CDR1 is SNHLY and CDR2 FYNNEI. V lost 6 bases to trimming and J lost 4 bases, with 17 bases between them. CDR3 length: 15 residues. The chain's CDR3 is CASSDSGFRADTQYF. The CDR3 DNA reads as TGTGCCAGCAGCGACTCAGGGTTTCGAGCAGATACGCAGTATTTT.

This clonotype was recorded many times. This chain links TRBV2 with TRBJ1-2, with D possibly being TRBD1 (5 bases). Between the trimmed V and J ends, which lost 6 bases and 2 bases, there was a span of 16 bases. The germline CDR1 and CDR2 sequences are SNHLY and FYNNEI. The CDR3 covers 15 residues. Written as DNA, the CDR3 is TGTGCCAGCAGCGTCGACAGCTTTGGAAACTATGGCTACACCTTC. This encodes CASSVDSFGNYGYTF.

The rearrangement uses TRBV3-1 and TRBJ1-6, with 9 bases matching TRBD1. Trimming removed 4 bases from V and 8 bases from J; junction bases left unmatched: 9. Germline values: CDR1 LGHDT, CDR2 YNNKEL (reference sequence). The CDR3 length is 16 residues. CDR3 protein: CASSLPQGATHSPLHF. The CDR3 bases are TGTGCCAGCAGCCTTCCACAGGGGGCCACCCATTCACCCCTCCACTTT.

V gene TRBV12-3 or TRBV12-4 combines with J gene TRBJ1-6; D unclear. With 5 bases removed from V and 5 bases from J, the gap between germline ends came to 13 bases. CDR3 size: 15 residues. For the CDR3, the DNA is TGTGCCAGCAGTGGCAGGTGGCGGAATAATTCACCCCTCCACTTT. Its protein product is CASSGRWRNNSPLHF.

The V gene is TRBV7-2, the J gene TRBJ2-7, with D possibly matching TRBD1 (8 bases). The ends were cut back, 4 bases at V and 3 bases at J, with 13 bases in the middle. This CDR3 region has 14 residues. The germline CDR1 and CDR2 sequences are SGHTA and FQGNSA. The CDR3, as DNA: TGTGCCAGCAGCTACAGGGGGGGAGACTACGAGCAGTACTTC. Translation gives CASSYRGGDYEQYF.

This clonotype has just a few counts. The chain uses TRBV19 and TRBJ1-1; no clear D. This CDR3 contains 14 residues. V was shortened by 3 bases and J by 0 bases, with 8 bases between the two germline ends. The germline CDR1 and CDR2 sequences are LNHDA and SQIVND (reference sequence). CDR3 nucleotides: TGTGCCAGTAGTATGCTGAGGATGAACACTGAAGCTTTCTTT. This translates into CASSMLRMNTEAFF. The full variable domain, with the rest looked up from reference TRBV19 and TRBJ1-1, is DGGITQSPKYLFRKEGQNVTLSCEQNLNHDAMYWYRQDPGQGLRLIYYSQIVNDFQKGDIAEGYSVSREKKESFPLTVTSAQKNPTAFYLCASSMLRMNTEAFFGQGTRLTVV.

The chain employs TRBV12-3 or TRBV12-4 and TRBJ1-6; weak D call: TRBD1 (6 bases). The CDR3 is 15 residues long. V was shortened by 6 bases and J by 8 bases, with 17 bases between the two germline ends. The CDR3 region is CASRSTGSGDSPLHF. CDR3 DNA: TGTGCCAGCAGATCAACAGGGTCCGGGGATTCACCCCTCCACTTT.

This clonotype was detected once. V is TRBV25-1 and J is TRBJ2-5; D unclear. Germline V gives CDR1 MGHDK, CDR2 SYGVNS. This CDR3 has 11 residues. Between the trimmed V and J ends, which lost 5 bases and 5 bases, there was a span of 6 bases. Here the CDR3 DNA reads TGTGCCAGCAGTTCATTCGAGACCCAGTACTTC. Translated, it gives CASSSFETQYF.

This clonotype was picked up many times. This chain connects TRBV11-2 to TRBJ2-5; D call uncertain. V was pared by 2 bases and J by 1 base, with 5 bases between. Germline V CDR1 and CDR2: SGHAT, FQNNGV. The CDR3 is made up of 13 amino acids. DNA of the CDR3: TGTGCCAGCAGCTTAAATCGCCAAGAGACCCAGTACTTC. Its protein is CASSLNRQETQYF.

This clonotype has ten or more counts. The J gene is TRBJ1-1, the V gene TRBV28, with D possibly TRBD1 on 5 matching bases. V was cut by 5 bases and J by 2 bases, with 18 bases left in between. The CDR3 runs 16 residues. The V gene's germline CDR1 is MDHEN and CDR2 SYDVKM. As DNA, the CDR3 is TGTGCCAGCAGTGGTTCAGGGTGGGGGGGAAACACTGAAGCTTTCTTT. Encoded protein: CASSGSGWGGNTEAFF.

This clonotype was found a few times. The rearrangement uses TRBV28 and TRBJ2-2; no reliable D call. Germline assignment: CDR1 MDHEN and CDR2 SYDVKM. The CDR3 covers 13 residues. The V gene lost 8 bases and the J gene lost 4 bases, with 11 bases spanning the gap. CDR3 protein: CASGADRTGELFF. CDR3 DNA sequence: TGTGCCAGCGGTGCTGATCGCACCGGGGAGCTGTTTTTT.

Many counts were recorded for this clonotype. The chain recombines TRBV11-2 with TRBJ2-1; unclear D gene. Per germline, CDR1 SGHAT and CDR2 FQNNGV. Deletions cut 4 bases from V and 10 bases from J, with 14 bases between. CDR3 length: 13 residues. The DNA for the CDR3 is TGTGCCAGCAGCTCCCATTCTCTCCAAGAGCAGTTCTTC. Its protein product is CASSSHSLQEQFF.

This chain joins TRBV20-1 and TRBJ2-3; 7 positions match TRBD2. The germline V gene has CDR1 DFQATT and CDR2 SNEGSKA (reference sequence). After removal of 0 bases from V and 7 bases from J, the junction contained 16 bases not matched to a gene. The CDR3 totals 17 residues. In nucleotides, the CDR3 is TGCAGTGCTAGAGAAGGATTGCTGCGGGAGAAATCATATACGCAGTATTTT. Protein sequence: CSAREGLLREKSYTQYF.

In its sample, this clonotype was seen a few times. The V and J genes are TRBV9 and TRBJ2-2; 7 nucleotides line up with TRBD1. The CDR3 is 13 residues long. The V and J ends lost 6 bases and 5 bases, in that order; junction bases with no gene match: 4. CDR1 SGDLS and CDR2 YYNGEE come from the germline V gene. CDR3 in amino acids: CASTQGVTGELFF. The CDR3 DNA follows: TGTGCCAGCACCCAGGGGGTGACCGGGGAGCTGTTTTTT.

This clonotype was seen a few times. The J gene is TRBJ2-1, the V gene TRBV12-3 or TRBV12-4; weak D call: TRBD1 (6 bases). Trimming removed 6 bases at V and 6 bases at J, with 18 bases between. This CDR3 spans 15 amino acids. DNA of the CDR3: TGTGCCAGCAGACCCGGGACACACACTGGCAATGAGCAGTTCTTC. This translates into CASRPGTHTGNEQFF.

A remark on this clonotype: At one end, the junction sequence differs from germline, possibly due to a read error. V and J are TRBV7-2 and TRBJ2-5; 8 bases are shared with TRBD2. CDR1 SGHTA and CDR2 FQGNSA come from the germline V gene. This CDR3 spans 16 amino acids. The CDR3, as DNA: TGTGCCAGCGGCTTAGGTACCCAGCGGGGGCGAGAGACCCAGTACTTC. Translating it yields CASGLGTQRGRETQYF.

This sequence joins TRBV5-4 and TRBJ1-2; D possibly corresponds to TRBD1 (5 bases). V dropped 2 bases and J dropped 10 bases, with 15 bases sitting between them. The CDR3 has 13 residues. Germline V gene data show CDR1 as SGHNT and CDR2 as YYREEE (reference sequence). In DNA form, the CDR3 reads TGTGCCAGCAGCTTTCAGGGCCCTCGGCTCTACACCTTC. Amino acid sequence: CASSFQGPRLYTF.

This clonotype appeared many times. The chain uses TRBV5-1 and TRBJ2-1, with 10 nucleotides matching TRBD1. CDR3 length: 16 amino acids. From germline, CDR1 is SGHRS and CDR2 YFSETQ. With 0 bases clipped from V and 7 bases from J, the junction kept 7 bases outside the gene matches. The CDR3 protein is CASSLAGTGVRNEQFF. The CDR3 coding sequence is TGCGCCAGCAGCTTGGCCGGGACAGGGGTACGGAATGAGCAGTTCTTC. Full variable domain (rest looked up from reference TRBV5-1 and TRBJ2-1): KAGVTQTPRYLIKTRGQQVTLSCSPISGHRSVSWYQQTPGQGLQFLFEYFSETQRNKGNFPGRFSGRQFSNSRSEMNVSTLELGDSALYLCASSLAGTGVRNEQFFGPGTRLTVL.

V gene TRBV7-9 combines with J gene TRBJ2-3, with 9 bases matching TRBD1. CDR1 SEHNR and CDR2 FQNEAQ come from the germline V gene (reference sequence). The J segment lost 2 bases and the V segment lost 2 bases, leaving 17 bases of the junction unmatched. There are 20 residues in the CDR3. DNA of the CDR3: TGTGCCAGCAGCTTAATAGTGGGACAGGGCAAGGCCGAAGCCACAGATACGCAGTATTTT. Translation: CASSLIVGQGKAEATDTQYF.

The sample holds many counts of this clonotype. V usage is TRBV30 and J usage is TRBJ2-7; TRBD1 matches 9 bases. CDR1 and CDR2 (germline): GTSNPN, SVGIG (reference sequence). The CDR3 runs 12 residues. Trimming removed 6 bases from V and 3 bases from J; junction bases left unmatched: 3. The CDR3 region is CACGQGNYEQYF. The CDR3 nucleotides are TGTGCCTGTGGACAGGGGAACTACGAGCAGTACTTC.

V gene TRBV5-1 combines with J gene TRBJ2-3; D assignment may be TRBD1 or TRBD2 (5 bases each). CDR3 size: 15 residues. V lost 0 bases and J lost 4, with 12 bases in between. CDR1 is SGHRS, CDR2 YFSETQ, per germline. CDR3 DNA sequence: TGCGCCAGCAGCTTGGAGGGGCTTAGCGCAGATACGCAGTATTTT. It is translated as CASSLEGLSADTQYF.